The present T cell receptor (beta chain) was sequenced within a study of early T cells in non-severe SARS-CoV-2 infection. As for the study in general: RNA in bulk from unsorted whole blood was sequenced, and chains were unpaired.

TCRdb fed the 5' RACE reads into MiXCR, producing one record per CDR3 protein. The sample has tens of thousands of distinct CDR3 sequences; less than 8% are singletons. Trimming took 4 bases from V and 4 from J, leaving 10 bases between them. This CDR3 has 13 amino acids. CDR1 SGHVS and CDR2 FNYEAQ come from the germline V gene. The sample holds a few counts of this clonotype. The rearrangement uses TRBV7-6 and TRBJ2-5; TRBD2 might be the D (5 bases). Sequenced input: whole blood. This receptor was identified in an adult who was a healthcare worker with PCR-confirmed SARS-CoV-2 infection or an uninfected control (not recorded which). The CDR3 protein is CASSSDLRETQYF. The CDR3 DNA reads TGTGCCAGCAGCTCGGACTTGAGAGAGACCCAGTACTTC.